A single sample is the source of the 28 T cell receptor beta chains below, sequenced in a study of cytomegalovirus exposure and HLA in healthy donors. The PCR ran on 60 Vbeta and 13 Jbeta primers. Assay used: immunoSEQ multiplex PCR; TCRdb lists only in-frame clones, some missing. The table shows about 140,000 clones, with around 76% occurring only once. The sample consisted of PBMCs. Source of these receptors: a male donor in good health and CMV-seronegative.

The genes are TRBV10-3 and TRBJ1-4, with D perhaps TRBD1 (5 bases). CDR3 size: 15 residues. V was cut by 3 bases and J by 6 bases, with 14 bases left in between. Germline V lookup: CDR1 ENHRY, CDR2 SYGVKD. The CDR3 DNA is TGTGCCATCAGTGATGAGCGGGGGTCCGATGAAAAACTGTTTTTT. Translating gives CAISDERGSDEKLFF.

This chain connects TRBV11-2 to TRBJ1-5; tentatively, D is TRBD1 (6 bases). The ends were cut back, 0 bases at V and 5 bases at J, with 17 bases in the middle. Germline V gene data show CDR1 as SGHAT and CDR2 as FQNNGV. The CDR3 runs 17 residues. This CDR3 is CASSLDTQTGLHQPQHF. In DNA form, the CDR3 reads TGTGCCAGCAGCTTAGATACACAAACAGGGTTGCATCAGCCCCAGCATTTT.

The V and J genes are TRBV5-1 and TRBJ1-4; TRBD1 aligns across 9 bases. The CDR3 length is 16 residues. With 3 bases clipped from V and 0 bases from J, the junction kept 3 bases outside the gene matches. Germline V lookup: CDR1 SGHRS, CDR2 YFSETQ. In DNA, the CDR3 is TGCGCCAGCAGCTGGGGACAGGGCTCAACTAATGAAAAACTGTTTTTT. Amino acids: CASSWGQGSTNEKLFF.

CDR3: CASSLAPGLAGARDTGELFF. The CDR3, as DNA: TGTGCCAGCAGCTTAGCACCGGGACTAGCGGGAGCCCGCGACACCGGGGAGCTGTTTTTT. The V and J genes are TRBV7-8 and TRBJ2-2, with TRBD2 identical over 14 bases. The CDR3 is 20 residues long. Germline V gene lookup returns CDR1 SGHVS and CDR2 FQNEAQ. The trim removed 0 bases at V and 3 bases at J, leaving 9 bases unmatched. The full variable domain, in which reference TRBV7-8 and TRBJ2-2 provide the parts outside the CDR3, is GAGVSQSPRYKVAKRGQDVALRCDPISGHVSLFWYQQALGQGPEFLTYFQNEAQLDKSGLPSDRFFAERPEGSVSTLKIQRTQQEDSAVYLCASSLAPGLAGARDTGELFFGEGSRLTVL.

This chain links TRBV7-8 with TRBJ2-5; possible D gene TRBD2, 5 bases. The CDR3 has 14 amino acids. The V and J ends lost 4 bases and 1 base respectively, with 10 bases between them. The germline CDR1 and CDR2 sequences are SGHVS and FQNEAQ. The CDR3 DNA follows: TGTGCCAGCAGCTCGGACTGGCGCCAAGAGACCCAGTACTTC. Residues: CASSSDWRQETQYF.

This chain connects TRBV6-6 to TRBJ2-4; D not certain. Germline V gene sequence: CDR1 MNHNY, CDR2 SVGAGI (reference sequence). The CDR3 totals 13 residues. Trimming removed 0 bases from V and 16 bases from J, with 16 bases in between. The CDR3 protein is CASSYSNSLAVYF. DNA of the CDR3: TGTGCCAGCAGTTACTCGAACAGCCTGGCTGTCTACTTC.

The chain joins TRBV5-1 to TRBJ2-3; 7 bases fit TRBD2. The CDR3 spans 13 residues. The junction had 5 bases not matched to a gene; V was cut back by 5 bases and J by 5 bases. Germline V lookup: CDR1 SGHRS, CDR2 YFSETQ. The CDR3 DNA follows: TGCGCCAGCAGTGGCGGGGAGGGAGATACGCAGTATTTT. It is translated as CASSGGEGDTQYF.

This clone was found a few times. This chain joins TRBV30 and TRBJ2-1; D is undetermined. The CDR3 spans 13 residues. Germline V gives CDR1 GTSNPN, CDR2 SVGIG (reference sequence). V lost 2 bases to trimming and J lost 5 bases, with 10 bases between them. The CDR3 loop reads CAWSPRTHNEQFF. The DNA of the CDR3 is TGTGCCTGGAGTCCAAGAACACACAATGAGCAGTTCTTC.

The V gene is TRBV27, the J gene TRBJ1-2; D remains unclear. With 6 bases removed from V and 4 bases from J, the gap between germline ends came to 15 bases. Germline values: CDR1 MNHEY, CDR2 SMNVEV (reference sequence). This CDR3 contains 14 residues. Written as DNA, the CDR3 is TGTGCCAGCAGGCCCCAAGGGAGCTCCTATGGCTACACCTTC. Protein: CASRPQGSSYGYTF.

The chain combines TRBV6-1 with TRBJ1-2, with TRBD1 as a possible D gene (6 bases). Germline V gives CDR1 MNHNS, CDR2 SASEGT. V dropped 4 bases and J dropped 7 bases, with 7 bases sitting between them. This CDR3 is 11 amino acids long. DNA for the CDR3: TGTGCCAGCAGTGTGGGGGCTGGCTACACCTTC. Amino acids: CASSVGAGYTF.

The chain links TRBV5-1 to TRBJ1-1; D possibly corresponds to TRBD1 (6 bases). Trimming took off 7 bases at V and 9 bases at J, with 19 bases between the two ends. Germline assignment: CDR1 SGHRS and CDR2 YFSETQ. The CDR3 has 13 amino acids. The CDR3 bases are TGCGCCAGCCGTCTAAACCGGGACAAAAAAGCTTTCTTT. Translating gives CASRLNRDKKAFF.

V gene TRBV27 combines with J gene TRBJ2-7; 7 bases are shared with TRBD2. CDR3 length equals 15 residues. The ends lost 4 bases at V and 3 bases at J; junction bases unmatched: 9. Germline V CDR1 and CDR2: MNHEY, SMNVEV (reference sequence). CDR3 sequence: CASSSWGGRIYEQYF. The CDR3 region has the DNA TGTGCCAGCAGTTCTTGGGGAGGGCGGATCTACGAGCAGTACTTC.

This clone was picked up a small number of times. The chain uses TRBV11-3 and TRBJ2-7, with D hard to call. The germline V gene has CDR1 SGHNT and CDR2 YENEEA. Trimming took off 2 bases at V and 4 bases at J, with 12 bases between the two ends. This CDR3 has 14 residues. CDR3 bases: TGTGCCAGCAGCTTATACGAGACACCTTACGAGCAGTACTTC. Translation gives CASSLYETPYEQYF.

The genes are TRBV5-1 and TRBJ1-4; no definite D call. Looked up from germline, CDR1 is SGHRS and CDR2 is YFSETQ. V shed 7 bases and J shed 3 bases, with 13 bases lying between them. There are 14 residues in the CDR3. CDR3 sequence: CASSSWGANEKLFF. The CDR3 DNA follows: TGCGCCAGCTCCTCCTGGGGAGCTAATGAAAAACTGTTTTTT.

This clone came up a few times. The chain joins TRBV6-5 to TRBJ2-2, with 8 bases matching TRBD2. Germline trimming cut 6 bases from V and 6 bases from J; bases unmatched to any gene: 6. Per the germline V gene, CDR1 is MNHEY and CDR2 is SVGAGI. The CDR3 covers 14 residues. CDR3 residues: CASRAGDLAGELFF. The CDR3 DNA reads as TGTGCCAGCAGAGCGGGAGATCTCGCCGGGGAGCTGTTTTTT.

The genes are TRBV30 and TRBJ2-3; TRBD2 agrees at 12 bases. CDR1 is GTSNPN and CDR2 is SVGIG in the germline V gene (reference sequence). The V and J ends lost 0 bases and 4 bases, in that order; junction bases with no gene match: 5. The CDR3 is 16 amino acids. CDR3 DNA: TGTGCCTGGAGTGTACTGGCTAGCGGGGGGGCAGATACGCAGTATTTT. Translating gives CAWSVLASGGADTQYF.

The chain recombines TRBV5-1 with TRBJ1-1, with D tentatively TRBD1 (6 bases). Germline CDR1 SGHRS, CDR2 YFSETQ. The CDR3 loop spans 14 amino acids. V was trimmed by 4 bases and J by 1 base, leaving 11 bases between them. The CDR3 sequence is CASSTVQGNTEAFF. The CDR3 region has the DNA TGCGCCAGCAGCACGGTACAGGGGAACACTGAAGCTTTCTTT.

This clone was counted a few times. V gene TRBV2 combines with J gene TRBJ2-6; weak D call: TRBD1 (6 bases). The V and J ends lost 2 bases and 3 bases respectively, with 8 bases between them. From germline, CDR1 is SNHLY and CDR2 FYNNEI. CDR3 length equals 15 residues. The DNA of the CDR3 is TGTGCCAGCAGTGAAAACAGGGTTGGGGCCAACGTCCTGACTTTC. Translated: CASSENRVGANVLTF.

There are a few counts of this clone. The CDR3 DNA reads TGTGCCAGCAGTGCTGGGGCTCCGGGTTACTACAATGAGCAGTTCTTC. Translation: CASSAGAPGYYNEQFF. The chain uses TRBV27 and TRBJ2-1, with a possible D match to TRBD1 (5 bases). Germline V CDR1 and CDR2: MNHEY, SMNVEV (reference sequence). This CDR3 spans 16 amino acids. Trimming removed 5 bases at V and 3 bases at J, with 17 bases between.

The chain has TRBV10-3 and TRBJ2-3; D gene ambiguous. V was cut by 9 bases and J by 5 bases, with 24 bases left in between. The CDR3 is 16 amino acids. Germline loops: CDR1 ENHRY, CDR2 SYGVKD. The CDR3 region has the DNA TGTGCCATGAAGGTCCTCGCGGAACAACGGGTAGATACGCAGTATTTT. Translating it yields CAMKVLAEQRVDTQYF.

The chain couples TRBV15 to TRBJ2-7, with TRBD1 matching 7 bases. Trimming took 1 base from V and 2 from J; bases not matched to a gene: 8. In germline, CDR1 is LNHNV, CDR2 YYDKDF (reference sequence). The CDR3 runs to 16 residues. CDR3 amino acids: CATSRGFGDSPYEQYF. The CDR3 DNA follows: TGTGCCACCAGCAGAGGATTCGGGGACAGTCCCTACGAGCAGTACTTC.

The chain is built from TRBV4-1 and TRBJ2-3; TRBD2 might be the D (6 bases). CDR3 length equals 15 residues. Germline V CDR1 and CDR2: MGHRA, YSYEKL. V was trimmed by 3 bases and J by 4 bases, leaving 14 bases between them. CDR3 region: CASSHGTAGPDTQYF. CDR3 DNA: TGCGCCAGCAGCCACGGGACTGCTGGCCCAGATACGCAGTATTTT.

The chain joins TRBV5-1 to TRBJ2-2; 9 bases fit TRBD1. The CDR3 consists of 15 residues. J lost 6 bases, V lost 0 bases, and 3 bases had no gene match. In germline, CDR1 is SGHRS, CDR2 YFSETQ. In DNA, the CDR3 is TGCGCCAGCAGCTTGGTGGGACAGGGCGCCGGGGAGCTGTTTTTT. Protein sequence: CASSLVGQGAGELFF.

This chain links TRBV29-1 with TRBJ2-1, with D tentatively TRBD2 (5 bases). With 3 bases removed from V and 0 bases from J, the gap between germline ends came to 15 bases. This CDR3 region has 16 residues. Germline loops: CDR1 SQVTM, CDR2 ANQGSEA. The CDR3 sequence is CSVEPASRRSYNEQFF. The CDR3 DNA sequence: TGCAGCGTTGAGCCAGCTAGCCGCCGCTCCTACAATGAGCAGTTCTTC.

This clone has just a few counts. The chain employs TRBV2 and TRBJ2-5; a weak D match, TRBD1 (6 bases). From germline, CDR1 is SNHLY and CDR2 FYNNEI. Trimming took 6 bases from V and 0 from J, leaving 11 bases between them. The CDR3 has 14 residues. CDR3 loop: CASRVTGYQETQYF. Here the CDR3 DNA reads TGTGCCAGCAGAGTAACAGGGTACCAAGAGACCCAGTACTTC.

The CDR3 DNA follows: TGCGCCAGCAGCGTCGGGACAGATCTTGAGCAGTACTTC. Translating it yields CASSVGTDLEQYF. The V gene is TRBV5-1, the J gene TRBJ2-7, with 7 bases aligning to TRBD1. Germline CDR1 SGHRS, CDR2 YFSETQ. Trimming took 4 bases from V and 7 from J; bases not matched to a gene: 8. This CDR3 comprises 13 residues.

The chain carries TRBV7-2 and TRBJ1-6, with TRBD1 identical over 9 bases. The CDR3 sequence is 14 residues long. V shed 6 bases, J shed 7 bases, and the junction held 4 bases outside the gene matches. Per germline, CDR1 SGHTA and CDR2 FQGNSA. The CDR3 DNA sequence: TGTGCCAGCAGTTGGGACAGGGAGAATTCACCCCTCCACTTT. Encoded protein: CASSWDRENSPLHF.

This sequence joins TRBV10-3 and TRBJ2-1, with 8 bases identical to TRBD1. V was clipped by 2 bases and J by 7 bases; unmatched bases: 13. The CDR3 extends over 17 amino acids. Germline CDR1 is ENHRY and CDR2 is SYGVKD. CDR3 bases: TGTGCCATCAGTGAGATTTTGGGGCAGGGGGCGCGGAATGAGCAGTTCTTC. Amino acid sequence: CAISEILGQGARNEQFF.